The clone carrying this TCR beta chain has just a few counts. Its antigen is undetermined. Assay used: immunoSEQ multiplex PCR; TCRdb lists only in-frame clones, some missing. The repertoire has 85,000 to 100,000 clones, approximately 85% of them found once; the top ten carry about 0.22%. Per germline, CDR1 SGHKS and CDR2 YYEKEE (reference sequence). CDR3 length equals 14 residues. Deletions cut 1 base from V and 3 bases from J, with 7 bases between. Researchers took blood at baseline, on cycle 4 day 1, and on cycle 7 day 1. This record comes from a study of OX40 agonist ivuxolimab in advanced cancers. Across the whole study: Males comprised around 78% of the group, whose mean age was approximately 60 years (range roughly 20 to 85).

Study conclusions and caveats: Expanded peripheral T cell antigen specificity was not determined. The study observed clonal expansion of CD4+ and CD8+ blood T cells by week 6 at 0.1 to 3.0 mg/kg.

The sample consisted of CD4+ or CD8+ T cells sorted from blood, taken in a trial of the OX40 agonist ivuxolimab. The receptor comes from an adult with an advanced solid tumor such as melanoma, head and neck, liver or kidney cancer. The chain carries TRBV5-5 and TRBJ2-2; TRBD2 is a possible D gene (6 bases). CDR3 DNA sequence: TGTGCCAGCAGCTTGTGGGGGGACACCGGGGAGCTGTTTTTT. Its translation is CASSLWGDTGELFF. Full variable domain (missing parts from reference TRBV5-5 and TRBJ2-2): DAGVTQSPTHLIKTRGQQVTLRCSPISGHKSVSWYQQVLGQGPQFIFQYYEKEERGRGNFPDRFSARQFPNYSSELNVNALLLGDSALYLCASSLWGDTGELFFGEGSRLTVL.